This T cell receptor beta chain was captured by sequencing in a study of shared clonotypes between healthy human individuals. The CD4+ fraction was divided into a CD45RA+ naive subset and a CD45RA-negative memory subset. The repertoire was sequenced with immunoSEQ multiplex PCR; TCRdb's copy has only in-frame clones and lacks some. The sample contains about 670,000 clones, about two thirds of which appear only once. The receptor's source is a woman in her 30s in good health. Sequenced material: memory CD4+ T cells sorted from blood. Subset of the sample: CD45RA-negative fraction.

CDR3 coding DNA: TGTGCCAGCTCACCCGGACAGGGGGCAAGGAAGACCCAGTACTTC. Translation gives CASSPGQGARKTQYF. The chain carries TRBV18 and TRBJ2-5; 11 nucleotides agree with TRBD1. The CDR3 has 15 amino acids. V lost 3 bases and J lost 6; bases outside the gene matches: 6. Germline V gives CDR1 KGHSH, CDR2 LQKENI.